This T cell receptor beta chain came from a study of sequential checkpoint blockade in melanoma. About the study: DNA from 70 to 95 pretreatment tumor samples underwent TCRβ immunosequencing.

Germline CDR1 is MDHEN and CDR2 is SYDVKM. V was cut by 3 bases and J by 4 bases, with 10 bases left in between. This CDR3 has 14 residues. The data were produced by immunoSEQ multiplex PCR, yet TCRdb's version contains in-frame clones alone and is incomplete. The data show several thousand clones, with less than 25% seen just once and under 4.5% held by the top ten. Treatment denoted: randomized to nivolumab then ipilimumab (arm A) or the reverse (arm B). The table lists this clone with a few counts. The same CDR3 is also encoded by other DNA sequences in this sample. This material consisted of tumor tissue (inferred from file names), taken from a patient given nivolumab and ipilimumab in sequence. The sequence came from a human donor with melanoma. The rearrangement links TRBV28 to TRBJ1-3, with TRBD1 as a possible D gene (5 bases). The CDR3 sequence: CASSFQGGGNTIYF. CDR3 in DNA: TGTGCCAGCAGTTTCCAGGGTGGAGGAAACACCATATATTTT.